The rows below give T cell receptor beta chains drawn from one sample of a study of blood T cells in healthy people across ages. TCRdb re-analysed the 5' RACE reads in MiXCR, keeping a single row per CDR3 protein. The sample includes some 1.4 million distinct CDR3 sequences, approximately 38% of them seen just once. The sequencing sample was made of blood. These receptors were taken from a woman under 30 in good health. The CDR3 runs from the conserved cysteine through the conserved F or W. A D gene is named only where the DNA matches it firmly. Size is stated for part of the rows, as once, few or many counts, or as a class when the clone is expanded.

clone size,V gene,D gene,J gene,CDR3 DNA,CDR3 protein
many,TRBV29-1,-,TRBJ2-1,TGCAGCGTTAACCGGGACTCCTACAATGAGCAGTTCTTC,CSVNRDSYNEQFF
-,TRBV9,-,TRBJ2-1,TGTGCCAGCAGCGCGACTGGTGAGCAGTTCTTC,CASSATGEQFF
-,TRBV7-2,TRBD2,TRBJ2-7,TGTGCCAGCAGCGGGGGACTAGCGGGCCTCTCCTACGAGCAGTACTTC,CASSGGLAGLSYEQYF
-,TRBV24-1,-,TRBJ1-3,TGTGCCACCAGTACCAGGGCCGGAAACACCATATATTTT,CATSTRAGNTIYF
-,TRBV12-3/TRBV12-4,TRBD1,TRBJ2-7,TGTGCCAGCAGGGCGGACAGGGCCTACGAGCAGTACTTC,CASRADRAYEQYF
-,TRBV7-9,-,TRBJ2-1,TGTGCCAGCAGCCCGGCCCCGGGGCCTAGCAGCTACAATGAGCAGTTCTTC,CASSPAPGPSSYNEQFF
few,TRBV2,-,TRBJ2-3,TGTGCCAGCGCTGACGGGGGAGATACGCAGTATTTT,CASADGGDTQYF
-,TRBV10-3,TRBD1,TRBJ1-3,TGTGCCATCAAGGGGGCAGCCTCTGGAAACACCATATATTTT,CAIKGAASGNTIYF
few,TRBV20-1,TRBD1,TRBJ2-3,TGCAGTGCTAATCTGGGACAGAAGACAGATACGCAGTATTTT,CSANLGQKTDTQYF
few,TRBV20-1,TRBD1,TRBJ2-1,TGCAGTGCTGGACACCGGGACAGTTACAATGAGCAGTTCTTC,CSAGHRDSYNEQFF
-,TRBV6-5,-,TRBJ2-3,TGTGCCAGCAGGGACGGGGGATCCCCTAGCACAGATACGCAGTATTTT,CASRDGGSPSTDTQYF
-,TRBV20-1,-,TRBJ2-1,TGCAGTGCTTGCCGGGACTGCTACATCTCCTACAATGAGCAGTTCTTC,CSACRDCYISYNEQFF
-,TRBV29-1,-,TRBJ2-5,TGCAGCGTTGTTCAGGCAGAGACCCAGTACTTC,CSVVQAETQYF
few,TRBV4-1,TRBD1,TRBJ2-6,TGCGCCAGCAGCCAAGAGAGGGGACAGGGAATCTCTGGGGCCAACGTCCTGACTTTC,CASSQERGQGISGANVLTF
few,TRBV6-5,TRBD1,TRBJ1-2,TGTGCCAGCAGTCGCGACAGGGATCCCTATGGCTACACCTTC,CASSRDRDPYGYTF
-,TRBV13,TRBD2,TRBJ2-5,TGTGCCAGCATCCTTAGCGGGTACCAAGAGACCCAGTACTTC,CASILSGYQETQYF
-,TRBV20-1,-,TRBJ2-1,TGCAGTGCTAGAGGGGAACGGGAAACCAGATCCAATGAGCAGTTCTTC,CSARGERETRSNEQFF
few,TRBV6-6,TRBD1,TRBJ2-7,TGTGCCAGCAATCCGACAGGGTTAGTCTACGAGCAGTACTTC,CASNPTGLVYEQYF
-,TRBV6-1,-,TRBJ1-2,TGTGCCAGCATGGCAGAATCTAACTATGGCTACACCTTC,CASMAESNYGYTF
-,TRBV4-1,-,TRBJ2-3,TGCGCCAGCAGCCCAGGGCGGACAGCGGACATCACAGATACGCAGTATTTT,CASSPGRTADITDTQYF
-,TRBV20-1,TRBD1,TRBJ1-4,TGCAGTGCTAGTAGGGTAGGGGGCAAGACTAATGAAAAACTGTTTTTT,CSASRVGGKTNEKLFF
few,TRBV5-1,-,TRBJ2-7,TGCGCCAGCAGCTTGGGACGGACGAACTCCTACGAGCAGTACTTC,CASSLGRTNSYEQYF
few,TRBV9,-,TRBJ2-3,TGTGCCAGCACCCCCTCCCCCAGGGCAGATACGCAGTATTTT,CASTPSPRADTQYF
-,TRBV2,TRBD2,TRBJ2-7,TGTGCCAGCAGCCTTCTAGCGGGAGTGTACTCCTACGAGCAGTACTTC,CASSLLAGVYSYEQYF
-,TRBV14,TRBD2,TRBJ2-7,TGTGCCAGCAGCCGGCTAGCGGGGGATCCCTACGAGCAGTACTTC,CASSRLAGDPYEQYF
-,TRBV2,-,TRBJ1-2,TGTGCCAGCAGTGAAGCGCGCGTTGAATACTATGGCTACACCTTC,CASSEARVEYYGYTF
-,TRBV5-1,-,TRBJ2-1,TGCGCCAGCAGTAACCCGGCCCGGGACATATCCTACGAGCAGTTCTTC,CASSNPARDISYEQFF
-,TRBV19,-,TRBJ1-2,TGTGTCAGTAGTATGAACAGGGACCACTATATTGGCTACACCTTC,CVSSMNRDHYIGYTF
-,TRBV3-1,TRBD2,TRBJ2-4,TGTGCCAGCAGCCAAGATACTTGGGGACTAGCTCGTATTCAGTACTTC,CASSQDTWGLARIQYF
few,TRBV6-1,-,TRBJ1-2,TGTGCCAGCAGTGAGAGAACGATCTATGGCTACACCTTC,CASSERTIYGYTF
few,TRBV7-2,-,TRBJ2-5,TGTGCCAGCAGCTTAGTGGCCCCTGAGACCCAGTACTTC,CASSLVAPETQYF
-,TRBV29-1,TRBD1,TRBJ2-5,TGCGGCGGTACCGGGACAGCTACTCAAGAGACCCAGTACTTC,CGGTGTATQETQYF
few,TRBV27,-,TRBJ2-7,TGTGCCAGCAGTATAGCGCCGGGGGCACTCTACGAGCAGTACTTC,CASSIAPGALYEQYF
few,TRBV25-1,-,TRBJ1-2,TGTGCCAGCAGTGAATGGATGGGGTTGGGCTACACCTTC,CASSEWMGLGYTF
-,TRBV28,-,TRBJ2-7,TGTGCCAGCAGCACCGAGGGGAGCTCCTACAATGAGCAGTACTTC,CASSTEGSSYNEQYF
-,TRBV28,TRBD1,TRBJ2-3,TGTGCCAGCAGCCGACAGGGGACGGGGACAGATACGCAGTATTTT,CASSRQGTGTDTQYF
few,TRBV4-1,TRBD1,TRBJ2-7,TGCGCCAGCAGCCAAGTGACGACAGGGGAGCAGTACTTC,CASSQVTTGEQYF
-,TRBV12-3/TRBV12-4,-,TRBJ2-3,TGTGCCAGCGGCCCCATCCGGGGAGATACGCAGTATTTT,CASGPIRGDTQYF
few,TRBV4-1,-,TRBJ2-7,TGCGCCAGCAGCCAAGTGGACGGGACCTACGAGCAGTACTTC,CASSQVDGTYEQYF
few,TRBV7-9,-,TRBJ1-3,TGTGCCAGCAGCCCTGGACGCCGAGACTCTGGAAACACCATATATTTT,CASSPGRRDSGNTIYF
-,TRBV10-3,TRBD1,TRBJ2-6,TGTGCCATCACTGACAGGGACACAGGATCCTCTGGGGCCAACGTCCTGACTTTC,CAITDRDTGSSGANVLTF
few,TRBV4-2,TRBD1,TRBJ1-5,TGTGCCAGCAGCCAAGAGGGACAGGAGGTTCAGCCCCAGCATTTT,CASSQEGQEVQPQHF
-,TRBV28,-,TRBJ1-2,TGTGCCAGCAGGAGCATGGGAGGGAACTTCTATGGCTACACCTTC,CASRSMGGNFYGYTF
-,TRBV20-1,-,TRBJ2-4,TGCAGTGCTAGAGATGGGCCGGGGAAACTAGCCAAAAACATTCAGTACTTC,CSARDGPGKLAKNIQYF
few,TRBV2,TRBD1,TRBJ2-3,TGTGCCAGCAAGACAGGGGAAAGCACAGATACGCAGTATTTT,CASKTGESTDTQYF
few,TRBV6-2/TRBV6-3,TRBD1,TRBJ1-5,TGTGCCAGCAGTATGGGACAGGGGAGCAATCAGCCCCAGCATTTT,CASSMGQGSNQPQHF
-,TRBV11-1,-,TRBJ2-3,TGTGCCAGCAGCTCCTACTCGACCGGTAGCGCAGATACGCAGTATTTT,CASSSYSTGSADTQYF
few,TRBV20-1,-,TRBJ1-1,TGCAGTGCTAGGAGCACTGAAGCTTTCTTT,CSARSTEAFF
-,TRBV7-2,TRBD1,TRBJ2-7,TGTGCCAGCAGCTTCCAGACAGGGGGCTACAATGAGCAGTACTTC,CASSFQTGGYNEQYF
-,TRBV20-1,TRBD2,TRBJ2-3,TGCAGTGCCCGTCCGGGACTAGCGGGTGGAGTAGGGGATACGCAGTATTTT,CSARPGLAGGVGDTQYF
few,TRBV6-2/TRBV6-3,-,TRBJ2-3,TGTGCCAGCAGTTTGTACGCGGGGCAGTATTTT,CASSLYAGQYF
-,TRBV5-1,-,TRBJ2-3,TGCGCCAGCCTGGGGCATCCCACAGATACGCAGTATTTT,CASLGHPTDTQYF
few,TRBV21-1,-,TRBJ1-1,TGTGCCAGCACCACCCAACCTCCGGGTACCTCGTATGAAGCTTTCTTT,CASTTQPPGTSYEAFF
few,TRBV6-5,-,TRBJ1-1,TGTGCCAGCAGTTACGGGGTAATGAACACTGAAGCTTTCTTT,CASSYGVMNTEAFF
-,TRBV6-5,-,TRBJ2-7,TGTGCCAGCAGTTACTCGAGACGCCACCCCTACGAGCAGTACTTC,CASSYSRRHPYEQYF